This TCR beta chain was documented in a study of OX40 agonist ivuxolimab in advanced cancers. Turning to the study itself: Dosing consisted of intravenous ivuxolimab at 0.01 to 10 mg/kg every 2 weeks. Whole-study findings and limits: With doses of 0.1 to 3.0 mg/kg, CD4+ and CD8+ blood T cells had undergone clonal expansion by week 6. In general, CD8+ T cells held more expanded clones than CD4+ did, on average. A proportion of nonresponders additionally exhibited low normalized T-cell clonal expansion.

Sequencing used immunoSEQ multiplex PCR; TCRdb keeps in-frame clones, though not all of them. This table holds about 140,000 clones, 85% to 95% found once. With 5 bases clipped from V and 8 bases from J, the junction kept 7 bases outside the gene matches. The germline V gene encodes CDR1 SGHTA and CDR2 FQGTGA. This CDR3 is 16 amino acids long. Comment on this clone: Its antigen is not identified.

This clonotype was sampled from an adult with an advanced solid tumor such as melanoma, head and neck, liver or kidney cancer. Sequencing was performed on CD4+ or CD8+ T cells sorted from blood, taken in a trial of the OX40 agonist ivuxolimab. The rearrangement links TRBV7-3 to TRBJ2-1; TRBD2 aligns across 15 bases. CDR3 sequence: CASSHRTSGRADEQFF. The DNA for the CDR3 is TGTGCCAGCAGCCACCGGACTAGCGGGAGGGCCGATGAGCAGTTCTTC.